Following are 9 T cell receptor beta chains from one sample sequenced in a study of CD8+ T cells in alopecia areata. Treatment denoted: oral pan-JAK inhibitor, 5-10 mg twice daily. RNA was isolated and reverse transcribed to cDNA, the sequencing template. TCRdb keeps only in-frame clones here, not all; method: immunoSEQ multiplex PCR. The sample consists of about 210,000 clones, approximately 70% of them appearing once. Sequencing was performed on CD4+ T cells sorted from blood, taken at roughly week 45, from a patient treated with tofacitinib. These receptors were collected from a human donor with alopecia areata.

The chain is built from TRBV11-3 and TRBJ2-3; unclear D gene. Germline CDR1 and CDR2: SGHNT and YENEEA. Trimming pared 3 bases from V and 6 bases from J, leaving 10 bases between. The CDR3 is 13 amino acids. CDR3 sequence: CASSFNPPDTQYF. The DNA for the CDR3 is TGTGCCAGCAGCTTTAATCCGCCGGATACGCAGTATTTT. The variable domain in full, with the rest retrieved from reference TRBV11-3 and TRBJ2-3, is EAGVVQSPRYKIIEKKQPVAFWCNPISGHNTLYWYLQNLGQGPELLIRYENEEAVDDSQLPKDRFSAERLKGVDSTLKIQPAELGDSAVYLCASSFNPPDTQYFGPGTRLTVL.

The V call is TRBV2, the J call TRBJ2-7; D remains ambiguous. Per germline, CDR1 SNHLY and CDR2 FYNNEI. Trimming shortened V by 6 bases and J by 4 bases, and 10 bases separated the two germline ends. The CDR3 runs 12 residues. The CDR3 loop reads CASRIDGYEQYF. DNA for the CDR3: TGTGCCAGCAGAATAGACGGGTACGAGCAGTACTTC.

This clone was counted only a few times. The chain is built from TRBV28 and TRBJ1-1; D perhaps matches TRBD1 (5 bases). The CDR3 runs to 14 residues. Germline values: CDR1 MDHEN, CDR2 SYDVKM. Trimming cost V 2 bases and J 6 bases, with 13 bases left between them. CDR3 loop: CASSLPRGRSEAFF. The CDR3 region has the DNA TGTGCCAGCAGTTTACCAAGGGGACGGTCTGAAGCTTTCTTT.

This clone occurred a few times. The genes are TRBV6-1 and TRBJ1-1, with a possible D match to TRBD1 (6 bases). This CDR3 contains 13 residues. The germline V gene encodes CDR1 MNHNS and CDR2 SASEGT. V was shortened by 6 bases and J by 5 bases, with 13 bases between the two germline ends. The CDR3 loop is CASRQGVFTEAFF. DNA for the CDR3: TGTGCCAGCAGACAGGGTGTGTTTACTGAAGCTTTCTTT.

This clone turned up a few times. The J gene is TRBJ2-1, the V gene TRBV2, with 12 bases matching TRBD2. The CDR3 sequence is 17 residues long. Germline CDR1 is SNHLY and CDR2 is FYNNEI. V shed 5 bases, J shed 3 bases, and the junction held 8 bases outside the gene matches. The CDR3 DNA reads as TGTGCCAGCAGTTCCCAGATACTAGCGGGGGGCTACAATGAGCAGTTCTTC. Translated: CASSSQILAGGYNEQFF.

The V and J genes are TRBV2 and TRBJ2-3, with D hard to call. Germline-derived CDR1 and CDR2 are SNHLY and FYNNEI. The length of the CDR3 is 14 residues. The V and J ends lost 8 bases and 0 bases respectively, with 12 bases between them. DNA for the CDR3: TGTGCCAGCGGGGTGGAGCACAGCACAGATACGCAGTATTTT. The encoded protein is CASGVEHSTDTQYF.

This clone has only one observation. The chain has TRBV30 and TRBJ2-7, with TRBD1 matching 10 bases. CDR1 is GTSNPN, CDR2 SVGIG, per germline (reference sequence). The CDR3 totals 14 residues. V lost 5 bases, J lost 2 bases, and 6 bases stayed unmatched. The CDR3 loop reads CAWGRGTGAYEQYF. In DNA, the CDR3 is TGTGCCTGGGGACGAGGGACAGGGGCCTACGAGCAGTACTTC.

The V call is TRBV7-6, the J call TRBJ2-5; 10 bases fit TRBD2. The CDR3 contains 17 residues. Germline V gene sequence: CDR1 SGHVS, CDR2 FNYEAQ. V trimming: 4 bases; J trimming: 1 base; junction bases outside the gene matches: 9. Written as DNA, the CDR3 is TGTGCCAGCAGCTCCCTCAGCGGGGGGGGGTCCCAAGAGACCCAGTACTTC. Protein: CASSSLSGGGSQETQYF.

V usage is TRBV6-5 and J usage is TRBJ1-1; the D gene is possibly TRBD1 (5 bases). CDR1 MNHEY and CDR2 SVGAGI come from the germline V gene. The CDR3 is 14 amino acids. Trimming left V 6 bases short and J 1 base short, with 12 bases between. The CDR3 loop is CASRSRVANTEAFF. The CDR3 DNA reads TGTGCCAGCAGGAGCAGGGTCGCGAACACTGAAGCTTTCTTT.